Below, one TCR beta chain is given with its context. Only in-frame clones appear in the TCRdb table, and some are missing; sequencing was by immunoSEQ multiplex PCR. The sample comprises approximately 7,600 clones, about 53% of which are singletons, and over 9.5% rests with the top ten. This record belongs to a study of neoadjuvant anti-PD-1 for oral cavity cancer. The CDR3 is 14 residues long. V was shortened by 5 bases and J by 3 bases, with 11 bases between the two germline ends. Germline assignment: CDR1 LNHDA and CDR2 SQIVND (reference sequence). Sequenced material: tumor tissue, taken before nivolumab (anti-PD-1) treatment. This TCR was recovered from a person aged 35-79 years with oral cavity squamous cell carcinoma. V usage is TRBV19 and J usage is TRBJ2-1; a possible D gene is TRBD1 (6 bases). CDR3 DNA: TGTGCCAGTAGTCCCGCAGGGGACTACAATGAGCAGTTCTTC. It is translated as CASSPAGDYNEQFF.